This T cell receptor beta chain was sequenced for a study of blood T cell repertoires in COVID-19. Study-level information: Samples representing acute and convalescent COVID-19 were sourced from the United States, Italy and Spain. In each case, the material was cDNA or gDNA derived from T cells, B-cell-depleted T cells, or PBMCs.

Germline-derived CDR1 and CDR2 are KGHSH and LQKENI. The length of the CDR3 is 18 residues. Unmatched junction bases numbered 20, after V lost 6 bases and J lost 6 bases. Original analysis: How many nucleated cells were present was estimated from reference gene primer amplification. Assay used: immunoSEQ multiplex PCR; TCRdb lists only in-frame clones, some missing. V and J calls and clone size are given by that table; D and trimming were obtained from the DNA. The sample consists of approximately 82,000 clones, 92% of them appearing once. The TCR was taken from a woman aged 55 to 70 with active COVID-19. The gene calls are TRBV18 and TRBJ2-7, with TRBD1 matching over 10 bases. Specimen: peripheral blood. This CDR3 reads CASSRVPGQGPPGGEQYF. Written as DNA, the CDR3 is TGTGCCAGCTCGCGAGTACCGGGACAGGGGCCGCCCGGGGGCGAGCAGTACTTC.